The subject of this entry is one TCR beta chain. The clone's antigen remains unknown. Base qualities are not recorded, but no much larger clone differs from it by a single base. The germline V gene (reference sequence) gives CDR1 as DFQATT and CDR2 as SNEGSKA. The CDR3 goes from the cysteine to the phenylalanine over 15 residues. The CDR3 DNA has 45 bases and is translated from base 1. V is cut by 2 bases and J by 3 bases, and the space between the germline ends is 15 bases. The protocol used for the library was 5' RACE. The listed sequencing device is Illumina HiSeq 2000. Template switching added a universal primer binding site, and the final cDNA carried a unique molecular identifier that allowed TCR cDNA molecules to be counted accurately. Specific primers in the conserved constant-segment region were used to synthesize first-strand cDNA for the TCR alpha and beta chains. To control for contamination, every cDNA library was double barcoded, receiving both a SMART-Mk sample barcode and Illumina barcodes. TruSeq adapter sequences along with Illumina sample barcodes were introduced in two successive PCR steps. Sequencing of the TCR alpha and beta cDNA libraries was done on the Illumina HiSeq platform using custom primers. The authors' analysis ran thus. MiGEC was used to process raw reads and extract unique molecular identifiers, and MiXCR was used to find CDR3 positions. Recombination models were inferred per individual with the repgenHMM and IGoR tools using an EM algorithm. Shared clonotype analysis was performed with the tcR package in R, normalizing sharing by the product of cloneset sizes. To study raw recombination without the effects of thymic and clonal selection, out-of-frame nonproductive sequences were analyzed. TCRdb reran the public reads through fastp at Q25 and MiXCR, keeping productive beta chains. Records with the same CDR3 protein are collapsed into one entry carrying the most frequent genes and DNA. None of the V and J calls come from the authors' own analysis; TCRdb made them. Here the sample has around 470,000 distinct CDR3 sequences; 13% to 15% occur a single time. The ten largest clones add up to around 0.52% of the sample.

This entry belongs to a study of identical twins (TCRdb year 2016). Regarding the study in general: To test whether fetal clonotypes persist, this study deep-sequenced TCR alpha and beta repertoires from monozygotic twins, from unrelated adults of various ages, and from cord blood. To rule out contamination, the twin experiments were replicated at different times with different library preparation protocols.

Results the study describes overall, beyond this receptor: Invariant T cells such as MAIT and iNKT could partly confound zero-insertion analyses, although diverse VJ usage argued against such confounding for most clonotypes. Because the same donors could not be followed over many years, the conclusions depended on cross-sectional statistical analysis. Out-of-frame TCR alpha sharing in monozygotic twins was systematically underestimated by recombination models, whereas sharing between unrelated individuals was in agreement with the recombination models. Compared with coincidental sharing between unrelated individuals, out-of-frame TCR alpha sequences shared between twins showed an excess of sequences with low generation probability. A weaker excess of twin sharing was found in beta out-of-frame sequences because the signal-to-noise ratio was lowered by fewer shared sequences. Fewer insertions were carried by abundant cord blood beta clonotypes; a weaker similar trend was observed in young adult naive repertoires, while no such trend was observed in memory repertoires.

All donors were healthy Caucasians. The twin cohort comprised three pairs of female monozygotic twins, all aged roughly 18 to 30 years. CD4+ and CD8+ T cell populations were isolated with positive isolation kits from Invitrogen. These data also featured in a second study, about yellow fever vaccine responses in identical twins. As noted in the second study: According to the authors, in identical twins the way T cells responded to vaccination appeared partly convergent and partly personalized. Focusing on identical twins, the study followed the T cell clones that responded to the vaccine, and did so with precision.

This sequence was found in a woman younger than 35 in good health. Sequencing was performed on CD4+ T cells sorted from blood. The chain is assembled from TRBV20-1 and TRBJ2-3, and perhaps TRBD2 as D gene, on 6 matching bases. The DNA reads as follows: TGCAGTGCTAGATCTGGCGGGATTGGGACAGATACGCAGTATTTT. It specifies CSARSGGIGTDTQYF.